This T cell receptor (beta chain) was sequenced for a study of OX40 agonist ivuxolimab in advanced cancers. Whole-study context: The patients got ivuxolimab, which is an agonistic anti-OX40 (CD134) antibody. Study observations and caveats: CD8+ T cells were the subset that, on average, had more expanded clones than CD4+.

V dropped 3 bases and J dropped 7 bases, with 10 bases sitting between them. Per the germline V gene, CDR1 is SNHLY and CDR2 is FYNNEI. CDR3 length: 13 residues. Concerning this clone itself: Its antigen remains unidentified.

This table comes from immunoSEQ multiplex PCR, and its TCRdb copy is limited to in-frame clones, with some not included. This sample has approximately 10,000 clones, with 77% found just once. This chain uses TRBV2 with TRBJ2-1; no clear D. The source was CD4+ or CD8+ T cells sorted from blood, collected in a trial of the OX40 agonist ivuxolimab. The TCR sequence derives from an adult with an advanced solid tumor such as melanoma, head and neck, liver or kidney cancer. The CDR3 loop reads CASSDGAANEQFF. CDR3 DNA: TGTGCCAGCAGTGATGGCGCGGCTAATGAGCAGTTCTTC. Together with reference TRBV2 and TRBJ2-1, the CDR3 gives the full variable domain: EPEVTQTPSHQVTQMGQEVILRCVPISNHLYFYWYRQILGQKVEFLVSFYNNEISEKSEIFDDQFSVERPDGSNFTLKIRSTKLEDSAMYFCASSDGAANEQFFGPGTRLTVL.